This entry lists 23 T cell receptor beta chains sequenced from one sample in a study of a mutant IDH1 vaccine in newly diagnosed glioma. The time point was: week 35, safety follow-up. The content of each vaccine dose was 300 ug of mutant IDH1 20-mer peptide, and topical imiquimod accompanied it. TCRdb's copy holds only in-frame clones and misses some; the assay was immunoSEQ multiplex PCR. The data hold about 55,000 clones, with 80% to 90% observed a single time. Antigens of these TCRs are unknown. The material was PBMCs, obtained from a glioma patient whose treatment included an IDH1 peptide vaccine. The source of these receptors is a woman between 18 and 30 years old with glioma.

The chain combines TRBV7-8 with TRBJ1-5; D is possibly TRBD1 (5 bases). Trimming removed 5 bases from V and 1 base from J, with 18 bases in between. The CDR3 sequence is 17 residues long. Germline V CDR1 and CDR2: SGHVS, FQNEAQ. DNA of the CDR3: TGTGCCAGCAGCCTAGGGCGGTTTTGGGGCAGCAATCAGCCCCAGCATTTT. It translates to CASSLGRFWGSNQPQHF.

As concerns this clone: Germline and junction disagree at one end, which may indicate a read error. The CDR3 reads CASRGPELHF. The CDR3 DNA reads as TGTGCCAGCCGGGGTCCGGAGTTGCACTTC. This chain uses TRBV27 with TRBJ2-5; a possible D gene is TRBD2 (5 bases). The CDR3 covers 10 residues. Germline values: CDR1 MNHEY, CDR2 SMNVEV (reference sequence).

The chain uses TRBV9 and TRBJ1-2; D is uncertain. In germline, CDR1 is SGDLS, CDR2 YYNGEE. This CDR3 contains 15 residues. V shed 4 bases and J shed 0 bases, with 13 bases lying between them. The CDR3 sequence is CASSLASTANYGYTF. CDR3 DNA: TGTGCCAGCAGCCTTGCTAGCACAGCTAACTATGGCTACACCTTC.

This clone was seen a few times. The rearrangement uses TRBV30 and TRBJ1-1; no reliable D call. Germline CDR1 reads GTSNPN; CDR2 reads SVGIG (reference sequence). V was clipped by 0 bases and J by 7 bases, with 15 bases between them. The CDR3 sequence is 14 residues long. Written as DNA, the CDR3 is TGTGCCTGGAGTGTACTTAAGGCGGTGGGTGAAGCTTTCTTT. Protein sequence: CAWSVLKAVGEAFF.

The rearrangement joins TRBV11-3 to TRBJ1-4; 8 bases match TRBD1. The CDR3 extends over 14 amino acids. The V and J ends lost 5 bases and 3 bases, in that order; junction bases with no gene match: 2. Per the germline V gene, CDR1 is SGHNT and CDR2 is YENEEA. The CDR3 coding sequence is TGTGCCAGCAGCAAACAGGGGGCTAATGAAAAACTGTTTTTT. Protein sequence: CASSKQGANEKLFF.

The chain has TRBV10-2 and TRBJ1-1, with TRBD1 matching 7 bases. With 6 bases clipped from V and 4 bases from J, the junction kept 11 bases outside the gene matches. The CDR3 consists of 15 residues. Germline loops: CDR1 WSHSY, CDR2 SAAADI. CDR3 amino acids: CASRRRQGGVTEAFF. The CDR3, as DNA: TGCGCCAGCAGGCGGAGACAGGGAGGAGTCACTGAAGCTTTCTTT.

This clone was seen a single time. The genes are TRBV4-1 and TRBJ1-2; 9 bases line up with TRBD1. There are 17 residues in the CDR3. CDR1 and CDR2 from the germline V gene are MGHRA and YSYEKL. V was clipped by 1 base and J by 0 bases; unmatched bases: 6. DNA of the CDR3: TGCGCCAGCAGCCAAGGGGACAGGGTACAAGCTAACTATGGCTACACCTTC. This gives the protein CASSQGDRVQANYGYTF.

V is TRBV9 and J is TRBJ1-1; D possibly corresponds to TRBD1 (5 bases). Germline CDR1 is SGDLS and CDR2 is YYNGEE. The CDR3 has 16 residues. V gave up 0 bases and J gave up 3 bases, with 15 bases separating them. The CDR3 loop is CASSVGSGRTHTEAFF. For the CDR3, the DNA is TGTGCCAGCAGCGTAGGGTCGGGACGGACTCACACTGAAGCTTTCTTT. The whole variable domain, remainder taken from reference TRBV9 and TRBJ1-1, is DSGVTQTPKHLITATGQRVTLRCSPRSGDLSVYWYQQSLDQGLQFLIQYYNGEERAKGNILERFSAQQFPDLHSELNLSSLELGDSALYFCASSVGSGRTHTEAFFGQGTRLTVV.

The rearrangement links TRBV30 to TRBJ2-3; a weak D match, TRBD2 (6 bases). Trimming cost V 4 bases and J 2 bases, with 16 bases left between them. This CDR3 has 15 amino acids. Germline CDR1 and CDR2: GTSNPN and SVGIG (reference sequence). The CDR3 loop is CAWIPGRGYTDTQYF. CDR3 coding DNA: TGTGCCTGGATCCCAGGGCGGGGATACACAGATACGCAGTATTTT.

This clone was seen a single time. The V gene is TRBV7-3, the J gene TRBJ2-1; D remains ambiguous. This CDR3 comprises 12 residues. V was trimmed by 6 bases and J by 2 bases, leaving 5 bases between them. The germline V gene has CDR1 SGHTA and CDR2 FQGTGA. CDR3 amino acids: CASSQTYNEQFF. Written as DNA, the CDR3 is TGTGCCAGCAGTCAAACCTACAATGAGCAGTTCTTC. Supplemented by reference TRBV7-3 and TRBJ2-1, the full variable domain reads GAGVSQTPSNKVTEKGKYVELRCDPISGHTALYWYRQSLGQGPEFLIYFQGTGAADDSGLPNDRFFAVRPEGSVSTLKIQRTERGDSAVYLCASSQTYNEQFFGPGTRLTVL.

V gene TRBV27 combines with J gene TRBJ1-2; 8 positions agree with TRBD1. This CDR3 comprises 16 residues. From germline, CDR1 is MNHEY and CDR2 SMNVEV (reference sequence). V trimming: 0 bases; J trimming: 8 bases; junction bases outside the gene matches: 11. The CDR3 DNA follows: TGTGCCAGCAGTTTATCACCTCAGGGGGCGATGGAAGGCTACACCTTC. It is translated as CASSLSPQGAMEGYTF.

The table lists this clone with a few counts. V is TRBV28 and J is TRBJ1-1; unclear D gene. Trimming removed 2 bases at V and 2 bases at J, with 9 bases between. This CDR3 contains 14 residues. Germline CDR1 and CDR2: MDHEN and SYDVKM. The CDR3 spells CASSLIQANTEAFF. In DNA form, the CDR3 reads TGTGCCAGCAGTTTAATCCAGGCAAACACTGAAGCTTTCTTT.

The gene calls are TRBV7-9 and TRBJ2-2, with a weak D call TRBD2 (6 bases). CDR1 and CDR2 from the germline V gene are SEHNR and FQNEAQ (reference sequence). The V end lost 6 bases, the J end lost 3 bases, and 14 bases lay between the germline ends. The CDR3 is 15 amino acids. CDR3 nucleotides: TGTGCCAGCAGTTTACTAGCCTCTCACACCGGGGAGCTGTTTTTT. Amino acid sequence: CASSLLASHTGELFF.

The chain couples TRBV7-3 to TRBJ2-7; 7 positions agree with TRBD1. The V gene's germline CDR1 is SGHTA and CDR2 FQGTGA. The CDR3 loop spans 15 amino acids. The V segment lost 4 bases and the J segment 0 bases; nucleotides outside the gene matches: 6. CDR3 DNA sequence: TGTGCCAGCAGCTCCCAACAGGGGAGCTCCTACGAGCAGTACTTC. Protein: CASSSQQGSSYEQYF. The full variable domain, rest sourced from reference TRBV7-3 and TRBJ2-7, is GAGVSQTPSNKVTEKGKYVELRCDPISGHTALYWYRQSLGQGPEFLIYFQGTGAADDSGLPNDRFFAVRPEGSVSTLKIQRTERGDSAVYLCASSSQQGSSYEQYFGPGTRLTVT.

This rearrangement joins TRBV7-9 to TRBJ2-7, with TRBD2 matching over 8 bases. J lost 0 bases, V lost 8 bases, and 15 bases had no gene match. CDR1 SEHNR and CDR2 FQNEAQ come from the germline V gene (reference sequence). The CDR3 consists of 17 residues. CDR3 coding DNA: TGTGCCAGCCGCTCGGGTTTAGCGGGATCCCTCTCCTACGAGCAGTACTTC. Encoded protein: CASRSGLAGSLSYEQYF.

The J gene is TRBJ1-1, the V gene TRBV5-4; 7 nucleotides match TRBD1. This CDR3 region has 14 residues. The germline gives CDR1 SGHNT, CDR2 YYREEE (reference sequence). The V and J ends lost 4 bases and 4 bases, in that order; junction bases with no gene match: 7. The CDR3 region is CASSSRGSGTEAFF. CDR3 nucleotide sequence: TGTGCCAGCAGCAGCAGGGGGAGTGGCACTGAAGCTTTCTTT.

V usage is TRBV10-1 and J usage is TRBJ1-1; D possibly corresponds to TRBD1 (6 bases). The V end lost 3 bases, the J end lost 6 bases, and 11 bases lay between the germline ends. CDR3 length: 13 residues. Germline-derived CDR1 and CDR2 are WNHNN and SYGVQD (reference sequence). CDR3 nucleotides: TGCGCCAGCAGTGAAGGGGGGCTCCCTGAAGCTTTCTTT. This encodes CASSEGGLPEAFF.

The chain's CDR3 is CASTTPPRGLHTEAFF. Here the CDR3 DNA reads TGTGCCAGCACCACCCCGCCTAGGGGGCTACATACTGAAGCTTTCTTT. The rearrangement links TRBV2 to TRBJ1-1; the match to TRBD1 covers 7 bases. The V gene's germline CDR1 is SNHLY and CDR2 FYNNEI. The CDR3 is 16 residues long. J lost 5 bases, V lost 7 bases, and 16 bases had no gene match.

The V call is TRBV7-2, the J call TRBJ1-2; no clear D. The CDR3 extends over 14 amino acids. Trimming shortened V by 11 bases and J by 2 bases, and 18 bases separated the two germline ends. Germline CDR1 reads SGHTA; CDR2 reads FQGNSA. The CDR3 DNA reads as TGTGCCGCGGGGATATCGGGTGGGAACTATGGCTACACCTTC. Translating it yields CAAGISGGNYGYTF. The variable domain in full, completed from reference TRBV7-2 and TRBJ1-2, reads GAGVSQSPSNKVTEKGKDVELRCDPISGHTALYWYRQSLGQGLEFLIYFQGNSAPDKSGLPSDRFSAERTGGSVSTLTIQRTQQEDSAVYLCAAGISGGNYGYTFGSGTRLTVV.

The chain recombines TRBV7-2 with TRBJ1-1; D gene uncertain. V lost 5 bases, J lost 5 bases, and 12 bases lay in between. The CDR3 totals 13 residues. Germline values: CDR1 SGHTA, CDR2 FQGNSA. CDR3 DNA sequence: TGTGCCAGCAGCCGGGCCCCCTCTACTGAAGCTTTCTTT. Its protein is CASSRAPSTEAFF.

The gene calls are TRBV5-6 and TRBJ1-2; 7 positions agree with TRBD1. V lost 3 bases and J lost 3; bases outside the gene matches: 5. Germline loops: CDR1 SGHDT, CDR2 YYEEEE. CDR3 length equals 14 residues. The CDR3 region is CASSWRRGDYGYTF. CDR3 in DNA: TGTGCCAGCAGCTGGCGCAGGGGGGACTATGGCTACACCTTC.

This clone has more than one count but fewer than ten. V and J are TRBV9 and TRBJ1-1, with D unresolved. CDR1 SGDLS and CDR2 YYNGEE come from the germline V gene. This CDR3 is 12 amino acids long. Trimming stripped 0 bases from V and 10 bases from J, with 10 bases between. CDR3 sequence (DNA): TGTGCCAGCAGCGTAGCTACCGGGGTAGCTTTCTTT. Translated, it gives CASSVATGVAFF.

This sequence joins TRBV2 and TRBJ2-7; D possibly corresponds to TRBD2 (7 bases). V was pared by 6 bases and J by 1 base, with 10 bases between. This CDR3 spans 13 amino acids. Germline V gene lookup returns CDR1 SNHLY and CDR2 FYNNEI. CDR3 residues: CASSGGRSYEQYF. Written as DNA, the CDR3 is TGTGCCAGCAGCGGGGGGCGATCCTACGAGCAGTACTTC.